This TCR beta chain was sequenced during a study of response to subunit inactivated influenza vaccine. Notes on the study in general: Every seasonal influenza vaccination brings in few new T cells, the authors suggested.

TCRdb used MiXCR to reprocess the RT-PCR reads, holding one entry per CDR3 protein. The data show hundreds of thousands of distinct CDR3 sequences, with over 25% seen just once and approximately 1.9% held by the top ten. This clonotype was counted only a few times. What it binds is not known. V lost 5 bases and J lost 7, with 21 bases in between. Germline CDR1 is DFQATT and CDR2 is SNEGSKA (reference sequence). The CDR3 covers 15 residues. The chain employs TRBV20-1 and TRBJ1-5, with D uncertain. This clonotype originated in a man between 50 and 59 years old who received an inactivated influenza vaccine. This material consisted of CD4+ T cells sorted from PBMCs, taken more than 4 days after vaccination. The CDR3 DNA reads as TGCAGTGCTCTAGACCGGCAGGTCGCTTGGCAGCCCCAGCATTTT. Its translation: CSALDRQVAWQPQHF.